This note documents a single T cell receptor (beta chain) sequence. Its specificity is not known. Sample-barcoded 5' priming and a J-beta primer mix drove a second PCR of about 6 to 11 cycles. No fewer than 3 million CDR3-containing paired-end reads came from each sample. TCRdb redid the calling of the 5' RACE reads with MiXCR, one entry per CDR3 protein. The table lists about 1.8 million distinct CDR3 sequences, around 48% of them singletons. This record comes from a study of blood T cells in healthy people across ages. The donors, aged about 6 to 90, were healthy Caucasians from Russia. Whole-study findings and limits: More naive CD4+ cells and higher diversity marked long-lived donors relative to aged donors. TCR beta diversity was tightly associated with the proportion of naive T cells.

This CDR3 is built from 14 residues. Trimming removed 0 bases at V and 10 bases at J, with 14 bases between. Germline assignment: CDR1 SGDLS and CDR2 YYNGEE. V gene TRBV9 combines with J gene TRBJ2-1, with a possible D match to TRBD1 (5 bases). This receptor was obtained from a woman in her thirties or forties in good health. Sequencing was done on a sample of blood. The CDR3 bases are TGTGCCAGCAGCGTAGGATCCAGTAGGGGAGAGCAGTTCTTC. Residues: CASSVGSSRGEQFF.